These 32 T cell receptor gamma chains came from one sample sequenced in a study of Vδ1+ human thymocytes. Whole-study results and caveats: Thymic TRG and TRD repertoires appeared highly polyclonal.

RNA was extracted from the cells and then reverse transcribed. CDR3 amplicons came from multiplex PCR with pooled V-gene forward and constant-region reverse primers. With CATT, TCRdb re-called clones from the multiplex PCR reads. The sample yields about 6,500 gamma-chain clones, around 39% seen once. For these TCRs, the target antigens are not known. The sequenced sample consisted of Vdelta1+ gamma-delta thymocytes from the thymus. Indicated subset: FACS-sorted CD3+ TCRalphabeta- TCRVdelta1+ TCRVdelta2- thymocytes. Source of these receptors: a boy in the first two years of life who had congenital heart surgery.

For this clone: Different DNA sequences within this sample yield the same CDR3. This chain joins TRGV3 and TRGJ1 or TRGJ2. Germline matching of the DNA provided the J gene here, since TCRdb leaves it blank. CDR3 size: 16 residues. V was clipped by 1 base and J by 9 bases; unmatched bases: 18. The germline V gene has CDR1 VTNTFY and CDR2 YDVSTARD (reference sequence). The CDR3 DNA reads TGTGCCACCTGGGACAGACCAGAACGAGATATGTGTAAGAAACTCTTT. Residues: CATWDRPERDMCKKLF.

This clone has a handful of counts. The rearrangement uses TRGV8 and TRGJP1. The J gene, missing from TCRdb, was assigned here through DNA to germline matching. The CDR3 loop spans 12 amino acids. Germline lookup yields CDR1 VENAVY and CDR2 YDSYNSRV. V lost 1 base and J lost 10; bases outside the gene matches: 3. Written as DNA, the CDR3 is TGTGCCACCTGGGATAGAGATTGGTTCAAGATATTT. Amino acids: CATWDRDWFKIF.

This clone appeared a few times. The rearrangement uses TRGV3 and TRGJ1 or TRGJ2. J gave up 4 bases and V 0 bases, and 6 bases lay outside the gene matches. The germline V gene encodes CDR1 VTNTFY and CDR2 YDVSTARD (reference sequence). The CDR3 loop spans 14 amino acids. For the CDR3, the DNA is TGTGCCACCTGGGACAGGCTGAAATATTATAAGAAACTCTTT. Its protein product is CATWDRLKYYKKLF.

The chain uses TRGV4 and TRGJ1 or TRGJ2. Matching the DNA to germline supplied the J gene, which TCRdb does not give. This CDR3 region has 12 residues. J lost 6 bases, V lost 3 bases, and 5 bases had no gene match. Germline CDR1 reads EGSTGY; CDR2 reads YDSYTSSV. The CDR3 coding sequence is TGTGCCACCTGGGATTCCTCTTATAAGAAACTCTTT. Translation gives CATWDSSYKKLF.

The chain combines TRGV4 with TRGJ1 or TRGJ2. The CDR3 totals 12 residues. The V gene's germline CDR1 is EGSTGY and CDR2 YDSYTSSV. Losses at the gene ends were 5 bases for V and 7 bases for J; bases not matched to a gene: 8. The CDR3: CATWAAPYKKLF. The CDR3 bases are TGTGCCACCTGGGCCGCCCCATATAAGAAACTCTTT.

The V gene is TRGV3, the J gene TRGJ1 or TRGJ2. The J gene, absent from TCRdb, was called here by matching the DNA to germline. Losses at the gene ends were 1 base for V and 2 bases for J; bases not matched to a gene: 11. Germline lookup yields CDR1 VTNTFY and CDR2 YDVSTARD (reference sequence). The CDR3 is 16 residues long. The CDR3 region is CATWDSKAAHYYKKLF. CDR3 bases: TGTGCCACCTGGGACAGCAAAGCAGCTCATTATTATAAGAAACTCTTT.

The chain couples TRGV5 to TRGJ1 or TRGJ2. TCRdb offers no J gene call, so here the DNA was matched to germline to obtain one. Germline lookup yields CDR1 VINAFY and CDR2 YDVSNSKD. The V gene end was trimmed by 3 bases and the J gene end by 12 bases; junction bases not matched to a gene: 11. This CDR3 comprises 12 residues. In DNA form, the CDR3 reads TGTGCCACCTGGGACCGATTTCGGGGGAAACTCTTT. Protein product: CATWDRFRGKLF.

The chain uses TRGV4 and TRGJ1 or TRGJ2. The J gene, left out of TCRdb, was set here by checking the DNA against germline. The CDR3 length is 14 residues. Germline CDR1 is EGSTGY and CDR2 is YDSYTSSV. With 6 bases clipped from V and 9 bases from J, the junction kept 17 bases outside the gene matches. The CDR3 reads CATWWRLPFLKKLF. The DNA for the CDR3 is TGTGCCACCTGGTGGAGACTCCCGTTCCTTAAGAAACTCTTT.

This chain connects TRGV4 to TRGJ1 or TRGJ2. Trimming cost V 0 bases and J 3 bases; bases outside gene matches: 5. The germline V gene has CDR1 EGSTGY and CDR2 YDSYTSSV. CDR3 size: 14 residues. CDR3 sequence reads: CATWDGRVYYKKLF. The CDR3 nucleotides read TGTGCCACCTGGGATGGGCGGGTTTATTATAAGAAACTCTTT.

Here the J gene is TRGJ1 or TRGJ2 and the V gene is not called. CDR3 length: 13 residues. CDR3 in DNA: TGTGCCTTGTGGGAGACCACCCATCCTAAGAAACTCTTT. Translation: CALWETTHPKKLF.

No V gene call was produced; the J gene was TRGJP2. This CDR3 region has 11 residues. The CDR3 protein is CATWKAGIKTF. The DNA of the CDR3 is TGTGCCACCTGGAAGGCGGGGATCAAGACGTTT.

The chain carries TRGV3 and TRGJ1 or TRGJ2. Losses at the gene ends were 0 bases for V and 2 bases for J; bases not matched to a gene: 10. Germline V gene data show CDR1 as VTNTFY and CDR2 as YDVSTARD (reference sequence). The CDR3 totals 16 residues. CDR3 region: CATWDRHSKDYYKKLF. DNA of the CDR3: TGTGCCACCTGGGACAGGCACTCCAAGGATTATTATAAGAAACTCTTT.

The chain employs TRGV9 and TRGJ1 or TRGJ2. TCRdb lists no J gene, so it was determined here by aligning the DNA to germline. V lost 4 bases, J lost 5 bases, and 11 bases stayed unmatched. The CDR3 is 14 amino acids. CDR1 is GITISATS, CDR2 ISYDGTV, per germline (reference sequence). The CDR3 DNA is TGTGCCTTGTGGGACCCAACCGTAAATTATAAGAAACTCTTT. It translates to CALWDPTVNYKKLF.

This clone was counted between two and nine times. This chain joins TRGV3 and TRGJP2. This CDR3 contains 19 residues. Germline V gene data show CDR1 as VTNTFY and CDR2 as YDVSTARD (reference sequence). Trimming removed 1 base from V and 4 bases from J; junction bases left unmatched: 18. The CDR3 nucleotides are TGTGCCACCTGGGACAGCCTAGTGCAGCCAAATGATAGTGATTGGATCAAGACGTTT. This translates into CATWDSLVQPNDSDWIKTF.

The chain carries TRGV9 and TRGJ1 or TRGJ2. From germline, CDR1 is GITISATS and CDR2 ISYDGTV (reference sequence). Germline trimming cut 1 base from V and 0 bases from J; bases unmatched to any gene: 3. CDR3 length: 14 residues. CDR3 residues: CALWEVQNYYKKLF. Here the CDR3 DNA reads TGTGCCTTGTGGGAGGTCCAGAATTATTATAAGAAACTCTTT.

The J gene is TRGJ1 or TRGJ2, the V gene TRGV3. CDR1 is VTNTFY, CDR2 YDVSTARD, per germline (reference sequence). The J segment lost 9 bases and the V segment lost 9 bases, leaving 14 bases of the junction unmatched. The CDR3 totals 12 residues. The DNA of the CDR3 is TGTGCCACCGTGGACAGTATGCGTAAGAAACTCTTT. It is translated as CATVDSMRKKLF.

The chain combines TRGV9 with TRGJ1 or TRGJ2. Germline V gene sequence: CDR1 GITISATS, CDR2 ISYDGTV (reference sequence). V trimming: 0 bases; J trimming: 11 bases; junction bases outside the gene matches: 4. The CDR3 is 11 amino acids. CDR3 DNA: TGTGCCTTGTGGGAGGTGCGGGAGAAACTCTTT. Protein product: CALWEVREKLF.

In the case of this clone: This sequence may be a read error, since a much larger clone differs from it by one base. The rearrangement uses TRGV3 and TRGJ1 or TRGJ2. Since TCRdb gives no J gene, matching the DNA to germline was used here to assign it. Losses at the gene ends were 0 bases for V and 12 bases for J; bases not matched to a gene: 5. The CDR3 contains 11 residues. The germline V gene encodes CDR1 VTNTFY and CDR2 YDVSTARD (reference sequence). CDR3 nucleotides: TGTGCCACCTGGGACAGGCGCGGGAAACTCTTT. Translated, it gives CATWDRRGKLF.

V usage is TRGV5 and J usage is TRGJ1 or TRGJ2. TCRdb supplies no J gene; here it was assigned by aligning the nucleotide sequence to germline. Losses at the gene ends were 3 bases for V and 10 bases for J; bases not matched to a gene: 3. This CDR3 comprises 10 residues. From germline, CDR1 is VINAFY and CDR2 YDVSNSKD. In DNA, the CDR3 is TGTGCCACCTGGGACTACAAGAAACTCTTT. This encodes CATWDYKKLF.

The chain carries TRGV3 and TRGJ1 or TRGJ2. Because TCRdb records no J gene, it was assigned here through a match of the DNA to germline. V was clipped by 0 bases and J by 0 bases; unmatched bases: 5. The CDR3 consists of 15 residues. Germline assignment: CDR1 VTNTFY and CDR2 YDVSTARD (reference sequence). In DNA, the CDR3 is TGTGCCACCTGGGACAGGCCCGCGAATTATTATAAGAAACTCTTT. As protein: CATWDRPANYYKKLF.

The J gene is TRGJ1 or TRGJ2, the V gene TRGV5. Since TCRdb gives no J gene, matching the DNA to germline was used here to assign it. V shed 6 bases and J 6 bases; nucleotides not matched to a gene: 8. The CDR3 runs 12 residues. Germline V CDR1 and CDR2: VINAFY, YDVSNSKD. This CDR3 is CATWPSPYKKLF. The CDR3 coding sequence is TGTGCCACCTGGCCCTCCCCTTATAAGAAACTCTTT.

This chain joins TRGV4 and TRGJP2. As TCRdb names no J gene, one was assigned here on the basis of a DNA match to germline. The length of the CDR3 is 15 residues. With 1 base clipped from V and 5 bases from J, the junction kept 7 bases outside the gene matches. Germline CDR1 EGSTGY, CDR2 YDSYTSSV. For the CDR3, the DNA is TGTGCCACCTGGGATGGTAAGGGAAGTGATTGGATCAAGACGTTT. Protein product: CATWDGKGSDWIKTF.

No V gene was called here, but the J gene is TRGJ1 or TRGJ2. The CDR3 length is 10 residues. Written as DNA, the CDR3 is TGTGCCACCTGGGACCTTAAGAAACTCTTT. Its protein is CATWDLKKLF.

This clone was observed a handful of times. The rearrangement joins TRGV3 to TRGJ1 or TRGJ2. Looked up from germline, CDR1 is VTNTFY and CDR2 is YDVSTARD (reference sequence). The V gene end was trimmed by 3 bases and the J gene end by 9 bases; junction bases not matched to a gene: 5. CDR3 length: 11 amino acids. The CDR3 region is CATWDGSKKLF. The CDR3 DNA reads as TGTGCCACCTGGGACGGTTCTAAGAAACTCTTT.

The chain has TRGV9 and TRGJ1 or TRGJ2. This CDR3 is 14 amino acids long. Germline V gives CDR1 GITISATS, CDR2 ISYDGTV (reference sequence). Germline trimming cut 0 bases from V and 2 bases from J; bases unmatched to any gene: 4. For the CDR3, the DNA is TGTGCCTTGTGGGAGGTGCGGGATTATTATAAGAAACTCTTT. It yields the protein CALWEVRDYYKKLF.

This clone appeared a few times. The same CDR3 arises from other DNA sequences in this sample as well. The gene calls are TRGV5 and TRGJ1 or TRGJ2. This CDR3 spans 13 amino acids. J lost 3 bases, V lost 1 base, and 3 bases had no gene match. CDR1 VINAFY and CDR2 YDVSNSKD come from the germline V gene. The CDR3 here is CATWDRFYYKKLF. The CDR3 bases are TGTGCCACCTGGGACAGATTTTATTATAAGAAACTCTTT.

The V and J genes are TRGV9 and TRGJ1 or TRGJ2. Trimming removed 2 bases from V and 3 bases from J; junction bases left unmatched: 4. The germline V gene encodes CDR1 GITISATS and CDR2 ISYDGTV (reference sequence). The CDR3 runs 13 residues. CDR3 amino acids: CALWEARYYKKLF. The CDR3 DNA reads TGTGCCTTGTGGGAGGCCCGTTATTATAAGAAACTCTTT.

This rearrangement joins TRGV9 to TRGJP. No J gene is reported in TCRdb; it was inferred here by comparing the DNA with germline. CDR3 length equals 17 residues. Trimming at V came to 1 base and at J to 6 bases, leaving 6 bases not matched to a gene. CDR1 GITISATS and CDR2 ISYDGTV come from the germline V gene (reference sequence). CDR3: CALWEVRGELGKKIKVF. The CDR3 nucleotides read TGTGCCTTGTGGGAGGTAAGAGGAGAGTTGGGCAAAAAAATCAAGGTATTT.

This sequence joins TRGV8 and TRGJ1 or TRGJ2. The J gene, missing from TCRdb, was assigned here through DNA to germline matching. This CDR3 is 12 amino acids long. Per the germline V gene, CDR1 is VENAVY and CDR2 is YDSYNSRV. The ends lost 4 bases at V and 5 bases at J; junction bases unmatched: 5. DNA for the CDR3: TGTGCCACCTGGGACTTCGATTATAAGAAACTCTTT. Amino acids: CATWDFDYKKLF.

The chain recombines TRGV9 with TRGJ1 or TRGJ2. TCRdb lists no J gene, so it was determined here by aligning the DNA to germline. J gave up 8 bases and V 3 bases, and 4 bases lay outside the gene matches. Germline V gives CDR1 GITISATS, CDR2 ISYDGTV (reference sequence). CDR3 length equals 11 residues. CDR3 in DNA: TGTGCCTTGTGGGAGAGGAATAAGAAACTCTTT. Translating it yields CALWERNKKLF.

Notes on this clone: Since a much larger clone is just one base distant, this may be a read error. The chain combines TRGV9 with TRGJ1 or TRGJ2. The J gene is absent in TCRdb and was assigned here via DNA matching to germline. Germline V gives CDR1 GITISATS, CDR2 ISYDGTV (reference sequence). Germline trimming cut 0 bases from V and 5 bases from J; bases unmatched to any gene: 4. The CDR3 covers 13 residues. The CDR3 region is CALWEVRDYKKLF. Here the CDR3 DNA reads TGTGCCTTGTGGGAGGTGCGTGATTATAAGAAACTCTTT.

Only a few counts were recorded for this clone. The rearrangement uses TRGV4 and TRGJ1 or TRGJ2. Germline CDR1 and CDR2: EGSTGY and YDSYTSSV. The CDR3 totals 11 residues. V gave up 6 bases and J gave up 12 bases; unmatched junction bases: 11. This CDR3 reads CATWYYGRKLF. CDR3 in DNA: TGTGCCACCTGGTATTACGGGAGGAAACTCTTT.